This is a list of T cell receptor beta chains from one sample in a study of CD8 T cells in Susac syndrome. TCRdb redid the calling of the immunoSEQ multiplex PCR reads with MiXCR, one entry per CDR3 protein. The data contain some 52,000 distinct CDR3 sequences, 93% of them seen just once; the ten biggest clones take up less than 0.55%. The sample consisted of CD8+ T cells from PBMCs. These receptors were collected from a human donor with multiple sclerosis. Each CDR3 is given with its conserved first and last residue. A D gene is named only where the DNA matches it firmly. Only some rows state a clone size, as once, few, many or a class for expanded clones.

j_call | clone_size | d_call | v_call | cdr3_aa | cdr3_nt
TRBJ2-7 | NA | TRBD1 | TRBV6-6 | CASSRQGGNEQYF | TGTGCCAGCAGTCGACAGGGGGGTAACGAGCAGTACTTC
TRBJ1-5 | NA | TRBD1 | TRBV7-8 | CASTLTGGGQPQHF | TGTGCCAGCACCCTTACAGGGGGCGGTCAGCCCCAGCATTTT
TRBJ1-6 | NA | NA | TRBV10-3 | CATRIEARSPLHF | TGTGCCACCCGGATTGAGGCTCGTTCACCCCTCCACTTT
TRBJ2-3 | NA | NA | TRBV7-9 | CASSTQTGTDTQYF | TGTGCCAGCAGCACACAAACAGGGACAGATACGCAGTATTTT
TRBJ1-2 | NA | NA | TRBV27 | CASSLSSSYHYGYTF | TGTGCCAGCAGTTTGTCCAGTTCTTACCACTATGGCTACACCTTC
TRBJ2-7 | NA | TRBD2 | TRBV25-1 | CASSAGGGRVEQYF | TGTGCCAGCAGTGCCGGGGGGGGCCGGGTGGAGCAGTACTTC
TRBJ2-7 | NA | NA | TRBV15 | CATSRDPMHEQYF | TGTGCCACCAGCAGAGATCCCATGCACGAGCAGTACTTC
TRBJ2-3 | NA | NA | TRBV4-3 | CASSQDSEKDTQYF | TGCGCCAGCAGCCAAGATTCAGAGAAAGATACGCAGTATTTT
TRBJ2-1 | NA | TRBD2 | TRBV3-1 | CASSQDQGLAGYNEQFF | TGTGCCAGCAGCCAAGATCAGGGACTAGCGGGGTATAATGAGCAGTTCTTC
TRBJ1-5 | NA | NA | TRBV4-1 | CASSQEGVQVSQPQHF | TGCGCCAGCAGCCAAGAAGGTGTGCAGGTTAGCCAGCCCCAGCATTTT
TRBJ2-3 | NA | NA | TRBV2 | CASRDTLAAEGYF | TGTGCCAGCAGGGACACCTTAGCGGCCGAAGGGTATTTT
TRBJ2-2 | NA | NA | TRBV14 | CASSQMRQENTGELFF | TGTGCCAGCAGCCAAATGCGGCAGGAGAACACCGGGGAGCTGTTTTTT
TRBJ1-6 | NA | TRBD1 | TRBV9 | CASSFRDRYSPLHF | TGTGCCAGCAGCTTTCGGGACAGATATTCACCCCTCCACTTT
TRBJ1-1 | NA | NA | TRBV20-1 | CSARVYGTGNTEAFF | TGCAGTGCTAGAGTATATGGAACAGGGAACACTGAAGCTTTCTTT
TRBJ2-4 | once | NA | TRBV6-2/TRBV6-3 | CASSYSRLNIQYF | TGTGCCAGCAGTTACTCTAGGCTAAACATTCAGTACTTC
TRBJ2-3 | once | TRBD1 | TRBV13 | CASSLRDRGTDTQYF | TGTGCCAGCAGCTTAAGGGACAGGGGTACAGATACGCAGTATTTT
TRBJ1-2 | NA | TRBD1 | TRBV5-5 | CASSFGQGNYGYTF | TGTGCCAGCAGTTTCGGACAGGGGAACTATGGCTACACCTTC
TRBJ1-2 | once | TRBD1 | TRBV20-1 | CSARDRGQFEGHGYTF | TGCAGTGCTCGGGACAGGGGGCAATTCGAAGGACATGGCTACACCTTC
TRBJ2-1 | NA | NA | TRBV2 | CASTQDGKLNNEQFF | TGTGCCAGCACCCAAGACGGAAAGTTAAACAATGAGCAGTTCTTC
TRBJ2-3 | NA | NA | TRBV9 | CASSTYDAEASQIRQYF | TGTGCCAGCAGTACATACGATGCAGAGGCGTCACAGATAAGGCAGTATTTT
TRBJ1-1 | NA | NA | TRBV10-2 | CASSYVWNTEAFF | TGCGCCAGCAGCTACGTATGGAACACTGAAGCTTTCTTT
TRBJ1-5 | NA | NA | TRBV6-5 | CASSWGESNHPQHF | TGTGCCAGCAGTTGGGGAGAGAGCAATCACCCCCAGCATTTT
TRBJ1-2 | NA | TRBD1 | TRBV25-1 | CAIQTPGQGDGYTF | TGTGCCATCCAAACTCCGGGACAGGGGGATGGCTACACCTTC
TRBJ2-7 | NA | NA | TRBV15 | CATSRDQWASYEQYF | TGTGCCACCAGCAGAGATCAGTGGGCGTCCTACGAGCAGTACTTC
TRBJ2-1 | NA | NA | TRBV5-6 | CASSLALAHEQFF | TGTGCCAGCAGCTTGGCTCTAGCCCATGAGCAGTTCTTC
TRBJ2-7 | NA | NA | TRBV27 | CASSLGGSGEQYF | TGTGCCAGCAGTTTGGGGGGATCCGGCGAGCAGTACTTC
TRBJ1-5 | NA | TRBD1 | TRBV30 | CAWSYRDRARQPQHF | TGTGCCTGGAGTTACAGGGACAGGGCGCGTCAGCCCCAGCATTTT
TRBJ2-2 | NA | NA | TRBV12-3/TRBV12-4 | CASSLGGMELFF | TGTGCCAGCAGTTTAGGAGGGATGGAGCTGTTTTTT
TRBJ2-6 | NA | NA | TRBV27 | CASSLFPGPSGANVLTF | TGTGCCAGCAGTCTGTTTCCGGGTCCCTCTGGGGCCAACGTCCTGACTTTC
TRBJ1-1 | few | NA | TRBV4-2 | CASSQVRGLNTEAFF | TGTGCCAGCAGCCAAGTGCGGGGATTGAACACTGAAGCTTTCTTT
TRBJ2-7 | NA | NA | TRBV6-1 | CASSDISWGDEQYF | TGTGCCAGCAGTGACATATCCTGGGGGGACGAGCAGTACTTC
TRBJ2-5 | NA | NA | TRBV29-1 | CSVAGTPGETQYF | TGCAGCGTAGCCGGGACCCCAGGGGAGACCCAGTACTTC
TRBJ2-1 | NA | NA | TRBV30 | CAWSEPGFKQFF | TGTGCCTGGAGTGAACCAGGGTTTAAGCAGTTCTTC
TRBJ2-7 | NA | NA | TRBV9 | CASSGTRSYEQYF | TGTGCCAGCAGCGGGACTCGTTCCTACGAGCAGTACTTC
TRBJ2-7 | NA | NA | TRBV6-6 | CASSTTRIVYEQYF | TGTGCCAGCAGCACGACAAGGATCGTTTACGAGCAGTACTTC
TRBJ2-7 | NA | TRBD2 | TRBV20-1 | CSARPLPGLSYEQYF | TGCAGTGCTAGGCCTCTGCCGGGACTATCATACGAGCAGTACTTC
TRBJ1-6 | NA | TRBD1 | TRBV5-4 | CASSSAPGQGWSDSPLHF | TGTGCCAGCAGCTCGGCGCCGGGACAGGGGTGGTCAGATTCACCCCTCCACTTT
TRBJ1-2 | NA | NA | TRBV15 | CATSDRRDGNNGYTF | TGTGCCACCTCAGACCGCCGCGACGGCAATAATGGCTACACCTTC
TRBJ1-2 | NA | NA | TRBV7-8 | CASSLGGVHIYGYTF | TGTGCCAGCAGCTTAGGAGGGGTTCATATCTATGGCTACACCTTC
TRBJ2-2 | NA | NA | TRBV13 | CASSLPGELFF | TGTGCCAGCAGCTTACCCGGGGAGCTGTTTTTT
TRBJ1-2 | NA | NA | TRBV4-3 | CASSQDHTGAGGYTF | TGCGCCAGCAGCCAAGATCATACGGGGGCGGGGGGCTACACCTTC
TRBJ2-7 | NA | TRBD1 | TRBV3-1 | CASSRIGGQDYEQYF | TGTGCCAGCAGCCGAATCGGGGGACAGGACTACGAGCAGTACTTC
TRBJ2-7 | NA | NA | TRBV15 | CATSSEEGYFHEQYF | TGTGCCACCAGCAGCGAGGAGGGGTACTTCCACGAGCAGTACTTC
TRBJ1-1 | once | NA | TRBV20-1 | CSARQRETEAFF | TGCAGTGCTAGGCAGAGGGAGACTGAAGCTTTCTTT
TRBJ2-7 | NA | TRBD1 | TRBV4-3 | CASSPLQGQGYEQYF | TGCGCCAGCAGCCCCCTTCAGGGACAGGGCTACGAGCAGTACTTC
TRBJ2-5 | NA | NA | TRBV19 | CASSIQGQETQYF | TGTGCCAGTAGTATACAGGGCCAAGAGACCCAGTACTTC
TRBJ2-3 | NA | NA | TRBV3-1 | CASSHPTATDTQYF | TGTGCCAGCAGCCACCCTACGGCGACAGATACGCAGTATTTT
TRBJ1-4 | NA | NA | TRBV15 | CATSELFPTNEKLFF | TGTGCCACCAGCGAACTTTTTCCAACTAATGAAAAACTGTTTTTT